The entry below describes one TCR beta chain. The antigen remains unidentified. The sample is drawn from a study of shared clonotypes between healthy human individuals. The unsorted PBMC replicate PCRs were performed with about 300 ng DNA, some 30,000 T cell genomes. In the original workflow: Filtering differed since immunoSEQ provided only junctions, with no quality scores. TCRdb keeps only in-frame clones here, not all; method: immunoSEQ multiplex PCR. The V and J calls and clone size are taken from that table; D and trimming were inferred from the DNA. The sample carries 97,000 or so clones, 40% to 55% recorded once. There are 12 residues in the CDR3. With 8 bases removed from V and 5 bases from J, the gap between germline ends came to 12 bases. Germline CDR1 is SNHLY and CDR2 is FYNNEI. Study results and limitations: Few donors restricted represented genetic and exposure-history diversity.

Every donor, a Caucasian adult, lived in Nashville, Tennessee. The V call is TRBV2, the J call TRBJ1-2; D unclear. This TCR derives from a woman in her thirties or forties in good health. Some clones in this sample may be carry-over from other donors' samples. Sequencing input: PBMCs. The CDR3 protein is CASQRAHYGYTF. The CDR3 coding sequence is TGTGCCAGCCAACGGGCGCATTATGGCTACACCTTC.